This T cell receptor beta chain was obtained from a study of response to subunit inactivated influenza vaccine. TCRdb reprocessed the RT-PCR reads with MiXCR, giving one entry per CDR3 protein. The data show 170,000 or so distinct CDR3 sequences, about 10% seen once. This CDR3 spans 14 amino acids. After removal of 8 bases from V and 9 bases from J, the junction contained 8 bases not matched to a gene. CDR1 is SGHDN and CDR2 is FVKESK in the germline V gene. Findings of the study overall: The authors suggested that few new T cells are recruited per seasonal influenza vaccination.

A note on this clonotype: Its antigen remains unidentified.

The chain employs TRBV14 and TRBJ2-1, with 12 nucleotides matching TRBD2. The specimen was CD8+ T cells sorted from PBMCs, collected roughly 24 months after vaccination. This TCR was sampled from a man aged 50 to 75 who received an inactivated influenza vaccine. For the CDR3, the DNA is TGTGCCAGCGGGACTAGCGGGTGGTATGGTGAGCAGTTCTTC. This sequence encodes CASGTSGWYGEQFF.